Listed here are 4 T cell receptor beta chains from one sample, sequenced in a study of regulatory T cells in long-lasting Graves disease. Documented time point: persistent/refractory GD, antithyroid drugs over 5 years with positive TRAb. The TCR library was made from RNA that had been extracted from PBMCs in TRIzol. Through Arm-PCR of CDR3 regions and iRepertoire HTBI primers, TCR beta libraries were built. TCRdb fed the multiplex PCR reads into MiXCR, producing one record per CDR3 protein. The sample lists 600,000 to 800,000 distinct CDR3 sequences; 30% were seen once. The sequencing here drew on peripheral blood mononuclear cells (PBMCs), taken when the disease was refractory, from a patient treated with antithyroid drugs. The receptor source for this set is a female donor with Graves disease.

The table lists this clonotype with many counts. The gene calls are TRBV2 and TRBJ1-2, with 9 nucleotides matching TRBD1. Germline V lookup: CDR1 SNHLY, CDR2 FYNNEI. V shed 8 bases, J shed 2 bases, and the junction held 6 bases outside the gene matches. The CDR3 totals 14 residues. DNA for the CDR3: TGTGCCAGCGCTAACAGGGGGCGGAACTATGGCTACACCTTC. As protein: CASANRGRNYGYTF.

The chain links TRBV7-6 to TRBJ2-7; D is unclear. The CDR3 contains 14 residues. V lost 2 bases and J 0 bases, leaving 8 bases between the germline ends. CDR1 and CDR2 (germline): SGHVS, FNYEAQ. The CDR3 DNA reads TGTGCCAGCAGCTTAAATCCGAGCTCCTACGAGCAGTACTTC. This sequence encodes CASSLNPSSYEQYF.

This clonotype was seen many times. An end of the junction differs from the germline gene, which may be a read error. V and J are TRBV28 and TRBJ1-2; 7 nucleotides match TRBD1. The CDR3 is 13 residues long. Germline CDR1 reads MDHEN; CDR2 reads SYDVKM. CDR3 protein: CASSLLLRDRASF. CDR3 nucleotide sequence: TGTGCCAGCAGTTTACTCCTACGGGACAGAGCCAGCTTC.

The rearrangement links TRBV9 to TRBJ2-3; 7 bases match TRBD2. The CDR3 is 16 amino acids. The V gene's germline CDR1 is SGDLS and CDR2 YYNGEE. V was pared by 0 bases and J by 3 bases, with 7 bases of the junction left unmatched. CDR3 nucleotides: TGTGCCAGCAGCGTAGAGGGAGGGGACTTTACAGATACGCAGTATTTT. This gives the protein CASSVEGGDFTDTQYF. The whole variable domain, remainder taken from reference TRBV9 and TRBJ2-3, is DSGVTQTPKHLITATGQRVTLRCSPRSGDLSVYWYQQSLDQGLQFLIQYYNGEERAKGNILERFSAQQFPDLHSELNLSSLELGDSALYFCASSVEGGDFTDTQYFGPGTRLTVL.